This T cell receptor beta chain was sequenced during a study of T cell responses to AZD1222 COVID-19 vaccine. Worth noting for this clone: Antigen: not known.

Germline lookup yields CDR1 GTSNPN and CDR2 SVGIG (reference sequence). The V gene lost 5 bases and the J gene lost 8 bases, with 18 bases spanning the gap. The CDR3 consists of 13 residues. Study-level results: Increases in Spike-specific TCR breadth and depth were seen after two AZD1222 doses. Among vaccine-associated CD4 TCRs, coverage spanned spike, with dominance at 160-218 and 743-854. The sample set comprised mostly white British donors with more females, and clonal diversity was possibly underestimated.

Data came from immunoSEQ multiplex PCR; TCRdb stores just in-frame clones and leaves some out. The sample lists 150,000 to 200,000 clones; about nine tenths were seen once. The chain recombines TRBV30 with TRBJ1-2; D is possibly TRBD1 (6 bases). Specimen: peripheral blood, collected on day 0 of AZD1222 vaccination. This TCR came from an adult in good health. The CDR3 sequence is CAWEQGGRNGYTF. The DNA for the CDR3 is TGTGCCTGGGAACAGGGAGGGCGCAACGGCTACACCTTC.